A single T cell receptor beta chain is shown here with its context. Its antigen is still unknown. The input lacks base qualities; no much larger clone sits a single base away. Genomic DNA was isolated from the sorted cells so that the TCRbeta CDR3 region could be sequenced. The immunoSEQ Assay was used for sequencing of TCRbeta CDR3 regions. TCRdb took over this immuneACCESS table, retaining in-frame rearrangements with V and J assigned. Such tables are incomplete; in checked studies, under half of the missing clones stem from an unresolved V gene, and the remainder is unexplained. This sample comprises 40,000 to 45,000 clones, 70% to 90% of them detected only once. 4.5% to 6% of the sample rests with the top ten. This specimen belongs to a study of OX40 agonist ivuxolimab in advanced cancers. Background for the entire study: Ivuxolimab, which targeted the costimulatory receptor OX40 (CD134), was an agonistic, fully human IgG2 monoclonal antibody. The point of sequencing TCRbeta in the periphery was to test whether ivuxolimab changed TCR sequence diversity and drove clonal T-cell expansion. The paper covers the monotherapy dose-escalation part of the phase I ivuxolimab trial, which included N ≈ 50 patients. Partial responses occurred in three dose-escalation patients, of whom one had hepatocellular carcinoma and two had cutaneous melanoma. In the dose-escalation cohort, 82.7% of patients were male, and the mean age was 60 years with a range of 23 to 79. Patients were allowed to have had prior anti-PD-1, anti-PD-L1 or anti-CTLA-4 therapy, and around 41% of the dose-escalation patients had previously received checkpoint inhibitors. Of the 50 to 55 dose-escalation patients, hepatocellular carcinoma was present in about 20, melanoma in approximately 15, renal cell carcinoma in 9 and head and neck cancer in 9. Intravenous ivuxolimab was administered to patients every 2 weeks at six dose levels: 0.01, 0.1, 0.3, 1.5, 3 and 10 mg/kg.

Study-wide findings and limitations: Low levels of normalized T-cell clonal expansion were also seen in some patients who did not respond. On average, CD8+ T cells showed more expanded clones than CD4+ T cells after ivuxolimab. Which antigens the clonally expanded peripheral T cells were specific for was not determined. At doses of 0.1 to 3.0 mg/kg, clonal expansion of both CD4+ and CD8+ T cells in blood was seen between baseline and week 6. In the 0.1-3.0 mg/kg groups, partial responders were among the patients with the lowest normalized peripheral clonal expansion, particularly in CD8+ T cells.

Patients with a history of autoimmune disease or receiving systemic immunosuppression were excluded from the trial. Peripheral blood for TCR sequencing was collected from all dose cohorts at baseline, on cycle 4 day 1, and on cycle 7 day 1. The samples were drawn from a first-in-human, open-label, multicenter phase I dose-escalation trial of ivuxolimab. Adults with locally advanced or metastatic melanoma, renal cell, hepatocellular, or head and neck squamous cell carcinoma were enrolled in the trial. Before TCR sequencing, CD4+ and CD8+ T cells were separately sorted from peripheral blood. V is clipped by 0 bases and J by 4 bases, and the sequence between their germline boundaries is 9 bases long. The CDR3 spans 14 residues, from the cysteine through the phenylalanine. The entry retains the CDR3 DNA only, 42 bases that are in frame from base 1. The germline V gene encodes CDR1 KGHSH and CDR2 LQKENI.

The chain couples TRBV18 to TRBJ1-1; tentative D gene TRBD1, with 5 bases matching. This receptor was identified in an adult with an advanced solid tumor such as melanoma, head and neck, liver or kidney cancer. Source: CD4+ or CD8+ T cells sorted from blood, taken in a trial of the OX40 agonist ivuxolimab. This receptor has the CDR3 CASSPPGRPTEAFF. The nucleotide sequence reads TGTGCCAGCTCACCACCGGGGCGACCCACTGAAGCTTTCTTT.